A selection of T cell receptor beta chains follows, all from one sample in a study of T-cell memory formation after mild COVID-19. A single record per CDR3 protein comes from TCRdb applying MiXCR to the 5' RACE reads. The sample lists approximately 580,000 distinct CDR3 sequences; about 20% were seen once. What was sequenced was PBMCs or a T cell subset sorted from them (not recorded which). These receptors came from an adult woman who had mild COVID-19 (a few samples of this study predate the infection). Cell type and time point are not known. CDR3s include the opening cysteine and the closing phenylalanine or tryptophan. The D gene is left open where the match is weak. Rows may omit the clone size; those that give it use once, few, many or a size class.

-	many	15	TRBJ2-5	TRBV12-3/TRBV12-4	CASSLVDTLGETQYF	TGTGCCAGCAGTTTAGTCGACACCCTGGGAGAGACCCAGTACTTC
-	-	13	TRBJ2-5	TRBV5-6	CASSLWVAETQYF	TGTGCCAGCAGCTTGTGGGTAGCGGAGACCCAGTACTTC
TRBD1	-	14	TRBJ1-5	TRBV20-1	CSAQGASGAQPQHF	TGCAGTGCCCAGGGGGCTTCTGGGGCTCAGCCCCAGCATTTT
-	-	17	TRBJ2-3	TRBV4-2	CASSQGGIRGAGDTQYF	TGTGCCAGCAGCCAAGGGGGCATAAGGGGAGCCGGAGATACGCAGTATTTT
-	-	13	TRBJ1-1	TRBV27	CASRRRGAGEAFF	TGTGCCAGCAGACGGAGGGGGGCTGGTGAAGCTTTCTTT
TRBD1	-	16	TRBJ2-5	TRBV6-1	CASSELPGDREETQYF	TGTGCCAGCAGTGAATTGCCCGGGGACAGGGAAGAGACCCAGTACTTC
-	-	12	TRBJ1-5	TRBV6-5	CASSRLGQPQHF	TGTGCCAGCAGTAGACTAGGTCAGCCCCAGCATTTT
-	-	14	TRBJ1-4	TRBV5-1	CASSFRDISEKLFF	TGCGCCAGCAGCTTCAGGGACATAAGTGAAAAACTGTTTTTT
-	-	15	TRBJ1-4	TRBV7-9	CASSLTPTGNEKLFF	TGTGCCAGCAGTTTGACCCCCACAGGCAATGAAAAACTGTTTTTT
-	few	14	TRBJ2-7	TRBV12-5	CASGLVPSSYEQYF	TGTGCTAGTGGTTTGGTCCCAAGCTCCTACGAGCAGTACTTC
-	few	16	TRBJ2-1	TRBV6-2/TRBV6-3	CASSYSAIPLDNEQFF	TGTGCCAGCAGTTACTCCGCTATCCCCCTAGACAATGAGCAGTTCTTC
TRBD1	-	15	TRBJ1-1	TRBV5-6	CASSPGTGIGTEAFF	TGTGCCAGCAGCCCCGGGACAGGGATAGGCACTGAAGCTTTCTTT
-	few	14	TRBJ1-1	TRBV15	CATSTKGLNTEAFF	TGTGCCACCAGCACAAAAGGTTTGAACACTGAAGCTTTCTTT
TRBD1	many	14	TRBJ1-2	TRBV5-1	CASSTGQGNYGYTF	TGCGCCAGCAGCACGGGACAGGGGAACTATGGCTACACCTTC
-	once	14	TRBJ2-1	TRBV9	CASSGGPYYNEQFF	TGTGCCAGCAGCGGCGGACCGTATTACAATGAGCAGTTCTTC
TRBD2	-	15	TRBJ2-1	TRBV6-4	CASSESASGYNEQFF	TGTGCCAGCAGTGAGTCGGCTAGCGGATACAATGAGCAGTTCTTC
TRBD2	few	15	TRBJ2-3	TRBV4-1	CASSLTSFCTDTQYF	TGCGCCAGCAGCCTGACTAGCTTCTGCACAGATACGCAGTATTTT
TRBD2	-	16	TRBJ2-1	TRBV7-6	CASSSEASGRNDEQFF	TGTGCCAGCAGCTCGGAGGCTAGCGGGAGGAACGATGAGCAGTTCTTC
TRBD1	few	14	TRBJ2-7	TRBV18	CASSRGTGAYEQYF	TGTGCCAGCTCACGGGGGACAGGGGCCTACGAGCAGTACTTC
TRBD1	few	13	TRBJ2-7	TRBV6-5	CASSDRGTYEQYF	TGTGCCAGCAGTGACAGGGGCACCTACGAGCAGTACTTC
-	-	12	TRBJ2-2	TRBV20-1	CSANYLSGELFF	TGCAGTGCTAATTATTTATCCGGGGAGCTGTTTTTT
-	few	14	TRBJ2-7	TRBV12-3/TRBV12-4	CASRGRPSSYEQYF	TGTGCCAGCAGAGGACGTCCCAGCTCCTACGAGCAGTACTTC
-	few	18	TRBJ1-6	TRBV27	CASSLVQGRSSYNSPLHF	TGTGCCAGCAGTTTAGTGCAGGGTCGGAGCTCCTATAATTCACCCCTCCACTTT
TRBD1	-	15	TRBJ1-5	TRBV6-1	CASSEVRGRRQPQHF	TGTGCCAGCAGTGAAGTAAGGGGGCGGAGGCAGCCCCAGCATTTT
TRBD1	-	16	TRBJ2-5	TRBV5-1	CASSLGLRDREETQYF	TGCGCCAGCAGCCTGGGCCTCCGGGACAGAGAAGAGACCCAGTACTTC
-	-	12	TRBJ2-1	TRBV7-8	CASSLAPGEQFF	TGTGCCAGCAGCTTAGCCCCTGGGGAGCAGTTCTTC
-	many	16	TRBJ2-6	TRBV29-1	CSVARDTDSGANVLTF	TGCAGCGTTGCCCGGGACACCGACTCTGGGGCCAACGTCCTGACTTTC
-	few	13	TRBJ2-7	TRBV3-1	CASSPSSIGEQYF	TGTGCCAGCAGCCCAAGTAGCATCGGCGAGCAGTACTTC
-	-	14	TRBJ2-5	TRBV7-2	CASSFVLEQETQYF	TGTGCCAGCAGCTTTGTTCTCGAACAAGAGACCCAGTACTTC
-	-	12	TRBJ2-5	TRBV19	CASGASGTAQYF	TGTGCCAGTGGCGCGTCTGGGACCGCCCAGTACTTC
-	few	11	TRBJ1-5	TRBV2	CASSVWGPQHF	TGTGCCAGCAGTGTCTGGGGGCCCCAGCATTTT
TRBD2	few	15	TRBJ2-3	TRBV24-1	CATSDSGQGGDTQYF	TGTGCCACCAGTGACTCCGGGCAGGGAGGGGATACGCAGTATTTT
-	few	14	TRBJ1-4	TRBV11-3	CASSKGGSDEKLFF	TGTGCCAGCAGCAAAGGGGGATCCGATGAAAAACTGTTTTTT
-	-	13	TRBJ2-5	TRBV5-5	CASSLEPQGTQYF	TGTGCCAGCAGCTTGGAGCCGCAGGGGACCCAGTACTTC